A selection of T cell receptor beta chains follows, all from one sample in a study of blood T cell repertoires in COVID-19. Here immunoSEQ multiplex PCR was the method, and the copy in TCRdb shows in-frame clones only, minus some. The sample lists more than 85,000 clones; over 70% were seen once. The sequenced sample was peripheral blood. Receptor source: a woman aged 50 to 60 with acute or convalescent COVID-19. Both conserved end residues are part of each CDR3. A D gene is named only where the DNA matches it firmly. A clone size is listed for some rows: how often the clone was seen (once, few, many), or a class if it is expanded.

cdr3_aa	cdr3_nt	clone_size	v_call	j_call	d_call
CASSLPRETQYF	TGTGCCAGCAGCCTCCCCCGGGAGACCCAGTACTTC	-	TRBV11-2	TRBJ2-5	-
CASGAGGASNQPQHF	TGTGCCAGCGGAGCGGGGGGCGCGAGCAATCAGCCCCAGCATTTT	-	TRBV10-3	TRBJ1-5	-
CASSPSSYEQYF	TGTGCCAGCAGTCCCTCGAGCTACGAGCAGTACTTC	-	TRBV6-5	TRBJ2-7	-
CASSIGGNTEAFF	TGTGCCAGTAGTATAGGCGGGAACACTGAAGCTTTCTTT	few	TRBV19	TRBJ1-1	-
CASSSRTGHGNTIYF	TGTGCCAGTAGTTCGCGGACAGGGCACGGAAACACCATATATTTT	-	TRBV19	TRBJ1-3	TRBD1
CASSFGQGAREQYF	TGTGCCAGCAGCTTCGGGCAGGGGGCGAGGGAGCAGTACTTC	-	TRBV5-4	TRBJ2-7	TRBD1
CASSSGNEQYF	TGTGCCAGCAGCTCGGGTAACGAGCAGTACTTC	few	TRBV5-4	TRBJ2-7	-
CASSQDRGAGTGGTSTLHF	TGTGCCAGCAGCCAAGATAGGGGGGCCGGGACAGGGGGCACTTCGACCCTCCACTTT	-	TRBV4-2	TRBJ1-6	TRBD1
CASHGPLREVVDAFF	TGTGCCAGCCATGGTCCCCTCCGGGAGGTGGTTGACGCTTTCTTT	few	TRBV18	TRBJ1-1	-
CASSLYASGTGRF	TGTGCCAGCAGCTTATACGCATCGGGGACAGGCCGTTTT	-	TRBV7-2	TRBJ1-3	TRBD1
CASSEPWDRAYNEQFF	TGTGCCAGCAGTGAACCCTGGGACAGGGCCTACAATGAGCAGTTCTTC	-	TRBV2	TRBJ2-1	TRBD1
CASSSELSGRHGEQFF	TGTGCCAGCAGCTCGGAGTTAAGCGGTAGGCATGGTGAGCAGTTCTTC	-	TRBV11-2	TRBJ2-1	-
CASRRGPEAFF	TGTGCCAGTAGGCGGGGGCCTGAAGCTTTCTTT	-	TRBV19	TRBJ1-1	-
CATTPLGGMNTEAFF	TGTGCCACTACGCCCCTGGGGGGGATGAACACTGAAGCTTTCTTT	-	TRBV6-5	TRBJ1-1	-
CASSLPEGSEQYF	TGTGCCAGCAGCCTTCCGGAGGGTTCCGAGCAGTACTTC	-	TRBV7-9	TRBJ2-7	-
CASTYTSTGSYEQYF	TGTGCCAGCACCTACACCTCGACAGGGTCCTACGAGCAGTACTTC	-	TRBV6-6	TRBJ2-7	TRBD1
CASSLAVLAGRETQYF	TGCGCCAGCAGCTTGGCCGTGCTAGCGGGGAGGGAGACCCAGTACTTC	-	TRBV5-1	TRBJ2-5	TRBD2
CSDRLEETQYF	TGCAGCGATCGACTAGAAGAGACCCAGTACTTC	-	TRBV29-1	TRBJ2-5	-
CASSLEGQGIGNTIYF	TGCGCCAGCAGCTTGGAGGGACAGGGAATCGGAAACACCATATATTTT	-	TRBV5-1	TRBJ1-3	TRBD1
CASSAHGTGGNTIYF	TGTGCCAGCAGCGCCCACGGGACAGGTGGAAACACCATATATTTT	medium-sized	TRBV28	TRBJ1-3	TRBD1
CASSQLTSGVYNEQFF	TGCGCCAGCAGTCAATTGACTAGCGGGGTCTACAATGAGCAGTTCTTC	-	TRBV23-1	TRBJ2-1	TRBD2
CASSYFYGGTEAFF	TGTGCCAGCAGTTACTTTTATGGCGGAACTGAAGCTTTCTTT	few	TRBV6-2/TRBV6-3	TRBJ1-1	-
CASSFTGLGNTIYF	TGTGCCAGCAGTTTTACAGGGTTAGGAAACACCATATATTTT	-	TRBV28	TRBJ1-3	-
CATSVEIASYNEQFF	TGTGCCACCAGTGTGGAGATAGCGTCGTACAATGAGCAGTTCTTC	-	TRBV15	TRBJ2-1	-
CASSPNRGSGNTIYF	TGTGCCAGCAGCCCCAACAGGGGTTCTGGAAACACCATATATTTT	-	TRBV9	TRBJ1-3	TRBD1
CASSRGQGISETQYF	TGTGCCAGTAGTAGAGGACAGGGGATTTCAGAGACCCAGTACTTC	-	TRBV19	TRBJ2-5	TRBD1
CAWRQERTGRGYTF	TGTGCCTGGAGACAAGAGAGGACAGGGAGAGGCTACACCTTC	-	TRBV30	TRBJ1-2	TRBD1
CASSQARDSNSPLHF	TGTGCCAGCAGCCAAGCCCGGGACAGTAATTCACCCCTCCACTTT	few	TRBV3-1/TRBV3-2	TRBJ1-6	TRBD1
CASSLAQGNYGYTF	TGTGCCAGCAGCTTAGCGCAGGGGAACTATGGCTACACCTTC	-	TRBV7-2	TRBJ1-2	-
CASSFGASTEAFF	TGTGCCAGCAGTTTTGGGGCGAGCACTGAAGCTTTCTTT	few	TRBV6-2/TRBV6-3	TRBJ1-1	-
CASSPGGGYPEGEQFF	TGTGCCAGCTCACCAGGGGGGGGATACCCTGAGGGTGAGCAGTTCTTC	-	TRBV18	TRBJ2-1	TRBD2
CASRQGQVEAFF	TGTGCCAGCAGACAAGGACAGGTAGAAGCTTTCTTT	many	TRBV12-3/TRBV12-4	TRBJ1-1	TRBD1
CASSFGQEYYGYTF	TGTGCCAGCAGTTTTGGTCAGGAATACTATGGCTACACCTTC	-	TRBV28	TRBJ1-2	-
CASSLRTGNTEAFF	TGTGCCAGCAGCCTTCGTACCGGGAACACTGAAGCTTTCTTT	few	TRBV7-2	TRBJ1-1	-
CASSRYINGGDTEAFF	TGTGCCAGCAGCCGTTATATAAATGGAGGGGACACTGAAGCTTTCTTT	-	TRBV7-9	TRBJ1-1	-
CATSRRAASGNEQFF	TGTGCCACCAGTAGAAGGGCGGCCTCGGGGAATGAGCAGTTCTTC	-	TRBV24-1	TRBJ2-1	-
CASSLDRAGYTF	TGTGCCAGCAGTTTGGACAGGGCAGGCTACACCTTC	-	TRBV12-3/TRBV12-4	TRBJ1-2	TRBD1
CASSYSQGETQYF	TGTGCCAGCAGTTACAGTCAGGGAGAGACCCAGTACTTC	few	TRBV27	TRBJ2-5	-
CARGGDGEFNYGYTF	TGTGCCAGGGGGGGGGATGGGGAATTTAACTATGGCTACACCTTC	-	TRBV4-2	TRBJ1-2	-
CASSPTRTLKKLFF	TGTGCCAGCAGTCCCACCCGGACACTAAAGAAACTGTTTTTT	-	TRBV28	TRBJ1-4	-
CASTLEISVTEAFF	TGTGCCAGCACCCTCGAGATCTCGGTGACTGAAGCTTTCTTT	-	TRBV6-5	TRBJ1-1	-
CASSLLGVDTEAFF	TGTGCCAGCAGCTTATTAGGGGTTGACACTGAAGCTTTCTTT	few	TRBV7-9	TRBJ1-1	-
CASSPDSNQPQHF	TGTGCCAGCAGCCCAGATAGCAATCAGCCCCAGCATTTT	-	TRBV28	TRBJ1-5	-
CATSPGRLTNQPQHF	TGTGCCACCAGCCCTGGGAGGCTTACAAATCAGCCCCAGCATTTT	-	TRBV15	TRBJ1-5	-
CASSPYKETSGNTIYF	TGTGCCAGCTCACCGTACAAGGAGACCTCTGGAAACACCATATATTTT	-	TRBV18	TRBJ1-3	-
CASSPRTGGIAPLHF	TGTGCCAGCAGTCCCCGGACAGGGGGCATAGCACCCCTCCACTTT	few	TRBV6-5	TRBJ1-6	TRBD1
CASSQGSNEQFF	TGTGCCAGCAGCCAGGGCAGCAATGAGCAGTTCTTC	-	TRBV2	TRBJ2-1	-
CASSLGGTGGHNEQFF	TGCGCCAGCAGCTTGGGAGGGACAGGGGGCCACAATGAGCAGTTCTTC	few	TRBV5-1	TRBJ2-1	TRBD1
CSVGAGNQHYGYTF	TGCAGCGTTGGGGCGGGTAACCAGCACTATGGCTACACCTTC	-	TRBV29-1	TRBJ1-2	-
CASTEPRGANYGYTF	TGTGCCAGTACGGAGCCGCGGGGGGCGAACTATGGCTACACCTTC	-	TRBV19	TRBJ1-2	-
CSVDLRERLTYNEQFF	TGCAGCGTTGACCTCAGGGAACGGCTCACCTACAATGAGCAGTTCTTC	-	TRBV29-1	TRBJ2-1	-
CASSLGSLSSNQPQHF	TGTGCCAGCAGCTTAGGGTCCCTCAGTAGCAATCAGCCCCAGCATTTT	-	TRBV7-8	TRBJ1-5	-
CASSPSGQLSSYEQYF	TGTGCCAGCAGTCCCTCGGGACAGCTAAGCTCCTACGAGCAGTACTTC	-	TRBV28	TRBJ2-7	TRBD1